This paragraph covers one T cell receptor beta chain sequence. What it binds is unknown. The PCR contained 60 Vbeta and 13 Jbeta primers. This table comes from immunoSEQ multiplex PCR, and its TCRdb copy is limited to in-frame clones, with some not included. The sample consists of 85,000 to 100,000 clones, roughly 75% of them appearing once. The sample is drawn from a study of cytomegalovirus exposure and HLA in healthy donors. Study-wide context: Previous work identified around 120 million unique TCR beta sequences from approximately 190 million T cells.

Study results and caveats: There were reportedly fewer N-insertions in an Asian-associated ancestry cluster than the approximately 640-donor mean, in a later analysis.

The length of the CDR3 is 15 residues. The germline CDR1 and CDR2 sequences are LNHDA and SQIVND (reference sequence). Deletions cut 4 bases from V and 2 bases from J, with 15 bases between. The origin of this receptor is a man in his thirties or forties in good health and CMV-seronegative. The J gene is TRBJ2-7, the V gene TRBV19, with a weak D call TRBD1 (5 bases). The source material was PBMCs. CDR3 DNA: TGTGCCAGTAGTAGATCCAGGGTCGTAACCTACGAGCAGTACTTC. Protein sequence: CASSRSRVVTYEQYF.